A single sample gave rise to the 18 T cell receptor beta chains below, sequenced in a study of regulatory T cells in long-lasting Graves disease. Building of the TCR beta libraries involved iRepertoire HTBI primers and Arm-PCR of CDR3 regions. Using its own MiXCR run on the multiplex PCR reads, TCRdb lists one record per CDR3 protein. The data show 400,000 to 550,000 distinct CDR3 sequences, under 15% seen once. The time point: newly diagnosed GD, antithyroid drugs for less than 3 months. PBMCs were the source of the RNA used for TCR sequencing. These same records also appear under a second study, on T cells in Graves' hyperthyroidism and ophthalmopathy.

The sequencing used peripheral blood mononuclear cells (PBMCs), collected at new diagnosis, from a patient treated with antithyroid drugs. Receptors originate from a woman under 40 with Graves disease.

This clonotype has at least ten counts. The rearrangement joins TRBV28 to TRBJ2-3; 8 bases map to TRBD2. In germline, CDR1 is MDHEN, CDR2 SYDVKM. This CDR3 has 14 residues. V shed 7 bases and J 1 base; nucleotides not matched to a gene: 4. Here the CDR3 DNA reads TGTGCCAGCATCCTAGCGGGCCGCACAGATACGCAGTATTTT. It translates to CASILAGRTDTQYF.

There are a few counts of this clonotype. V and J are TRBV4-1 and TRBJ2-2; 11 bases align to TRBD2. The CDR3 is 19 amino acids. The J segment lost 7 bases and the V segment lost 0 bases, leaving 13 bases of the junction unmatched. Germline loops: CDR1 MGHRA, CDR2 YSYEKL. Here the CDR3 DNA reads TGCGCCAGCAGCCAAGAACTGAGGTCTAGCGGGAGGCATCACGGGGAGCTGTTTTTT. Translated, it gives CASSQELRSSGRHHGELFF.

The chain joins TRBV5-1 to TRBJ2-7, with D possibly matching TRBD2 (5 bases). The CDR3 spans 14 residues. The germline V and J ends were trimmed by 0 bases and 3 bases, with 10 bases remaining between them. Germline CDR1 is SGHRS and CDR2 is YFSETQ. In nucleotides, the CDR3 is TGCGCCAGCAGCTTGGGACTACAGATCTACGAGCAGTACTTC. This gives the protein CASSLGLQIYEQYF.

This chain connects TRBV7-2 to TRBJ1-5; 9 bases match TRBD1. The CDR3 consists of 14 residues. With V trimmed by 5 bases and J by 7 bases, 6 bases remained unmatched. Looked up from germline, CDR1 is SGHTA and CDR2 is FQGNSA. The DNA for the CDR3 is TGTGCCAGCAGCCCGAGGGACAGGGTACAGCCCCAGCATTTT. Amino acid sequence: CASSPRDRVQPQHF.

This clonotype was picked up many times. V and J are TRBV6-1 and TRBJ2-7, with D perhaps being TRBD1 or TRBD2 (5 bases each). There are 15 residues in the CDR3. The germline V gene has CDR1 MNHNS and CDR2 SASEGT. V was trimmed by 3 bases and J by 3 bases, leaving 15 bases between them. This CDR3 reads CASSDRDPPYYEQYF. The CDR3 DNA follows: TGTGCCAGCAGTGACCGGGACCCACCCTACTACGAGCAGTACTTC.

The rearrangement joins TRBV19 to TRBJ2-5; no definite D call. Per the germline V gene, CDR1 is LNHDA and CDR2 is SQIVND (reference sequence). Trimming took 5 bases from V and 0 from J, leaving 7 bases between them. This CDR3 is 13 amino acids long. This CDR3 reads CASSLPDQETQYF. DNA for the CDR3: TGTGCCAGTAGTTTACCGGACCAAGAGACCCAGTACTTC.

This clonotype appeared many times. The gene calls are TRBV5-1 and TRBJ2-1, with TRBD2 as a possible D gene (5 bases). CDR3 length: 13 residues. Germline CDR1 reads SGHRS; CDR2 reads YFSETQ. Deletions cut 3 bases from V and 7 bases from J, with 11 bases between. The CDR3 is CASSSAGVNEQFF. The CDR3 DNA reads TGCGCCAGCAGCTCTGCGGGCGTAAATGAGCAGTTCTTC.

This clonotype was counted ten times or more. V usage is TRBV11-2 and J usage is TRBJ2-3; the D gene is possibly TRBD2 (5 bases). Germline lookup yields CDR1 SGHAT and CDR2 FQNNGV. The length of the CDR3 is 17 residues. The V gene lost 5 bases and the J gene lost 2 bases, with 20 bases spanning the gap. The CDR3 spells CASSARLLPGNTDTQYF. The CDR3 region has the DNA TGTGCCAGCAGCGCCCGACTCCTTCCGGGGAACACAGATACGCAGTATTTT.

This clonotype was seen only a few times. CDR3 sequence reads: CASSYRRTGSNTEAFF. The DNA of the CDR3 is TGTGCCAGCAGTTACCGCCGGACAGGGTCTAACACTGAAGCTTTCTTT. This chain connects TRBV6-2 or TRBV6-3 to TRBJ1-1, with 8 bases identical to TRBD1. The CDR3 runs 16 residues. Germline CDR1 is MNHEY and CDR2 is SVGEGT. The V gene end was trimmed by 2 bases and the J gene end by 2 bases; junction bases not matched to a gene: 7.

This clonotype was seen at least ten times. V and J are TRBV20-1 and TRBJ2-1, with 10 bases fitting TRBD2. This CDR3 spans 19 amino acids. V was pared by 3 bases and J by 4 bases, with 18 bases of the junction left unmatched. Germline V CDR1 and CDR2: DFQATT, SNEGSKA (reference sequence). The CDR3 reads CSASIRLGLLAGSYNEQFF. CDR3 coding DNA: TGCAGTGCTAGTATTCGGCTAGGCTTACTAGCGGGGTCTTACAATGAGCAGTTCTTC.

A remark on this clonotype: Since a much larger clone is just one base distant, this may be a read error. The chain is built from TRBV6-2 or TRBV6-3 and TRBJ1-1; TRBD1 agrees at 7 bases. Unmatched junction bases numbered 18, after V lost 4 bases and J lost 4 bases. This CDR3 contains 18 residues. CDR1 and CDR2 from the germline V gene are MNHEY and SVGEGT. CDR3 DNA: TGTGCCAGCAGTTCCCGGACAGGAGTACAGATGATGAGCACTGAAGCTTTCTTT. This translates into CASSSRTGVQMMSTEAFF.

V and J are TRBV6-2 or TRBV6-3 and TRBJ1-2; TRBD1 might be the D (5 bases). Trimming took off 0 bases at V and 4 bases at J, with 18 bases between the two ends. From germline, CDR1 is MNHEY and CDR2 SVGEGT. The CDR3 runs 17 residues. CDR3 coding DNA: TGTGCCAGCAGTTACTCGAACCGCCTTACAGGATCCTATGGCTACACCTTC. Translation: CASSYSNRLTGSYGYTF.

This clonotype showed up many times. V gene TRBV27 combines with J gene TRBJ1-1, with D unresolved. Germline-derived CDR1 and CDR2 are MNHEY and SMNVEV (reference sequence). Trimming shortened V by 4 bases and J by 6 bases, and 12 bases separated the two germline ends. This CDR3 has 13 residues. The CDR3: CASSSLNRAEAFF. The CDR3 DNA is TGTGCCAGCAGTTCTTTAAACCGGGCTGAAGCTTTCTTT.

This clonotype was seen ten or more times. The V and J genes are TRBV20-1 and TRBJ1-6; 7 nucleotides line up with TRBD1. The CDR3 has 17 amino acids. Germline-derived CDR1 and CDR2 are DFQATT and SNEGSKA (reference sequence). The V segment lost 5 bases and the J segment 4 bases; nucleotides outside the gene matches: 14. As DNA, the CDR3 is TGCAGTGCTCCGCAATCCCACAGGGGTGATTATAATTCACCCCTCCACTTT. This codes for CSAPQSHRGDYNSPLHF.

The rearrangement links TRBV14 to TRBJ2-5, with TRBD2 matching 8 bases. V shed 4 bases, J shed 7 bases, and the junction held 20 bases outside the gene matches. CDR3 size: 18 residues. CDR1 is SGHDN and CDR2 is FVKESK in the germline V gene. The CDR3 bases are TGTGCCAGCAGCCGGGGGGGCAACGCCGGGACTAGAATCGGGACCCAGTACTTC. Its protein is CASSRGGNAGTRIGTQYF.

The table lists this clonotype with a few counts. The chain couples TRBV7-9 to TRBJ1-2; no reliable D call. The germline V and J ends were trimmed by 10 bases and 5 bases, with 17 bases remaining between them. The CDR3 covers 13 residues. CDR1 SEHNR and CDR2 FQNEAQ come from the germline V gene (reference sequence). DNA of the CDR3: TGTGCCACCGGGCCTCTTCGATCTTATGGCTACACCTTC. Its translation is CATGPLRSYGYTF. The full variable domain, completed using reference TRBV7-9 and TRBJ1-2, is DTGVSQNPRHKITKRGQNVTFRCDPISEHNRLYWYRQTLGQGPEFLTYFQNEAQLEKSRLLSDRFSAERPKGSFSTLEIQRTEQGDSAMYLCATGPLRSYGYTFGSGTRLTVV.

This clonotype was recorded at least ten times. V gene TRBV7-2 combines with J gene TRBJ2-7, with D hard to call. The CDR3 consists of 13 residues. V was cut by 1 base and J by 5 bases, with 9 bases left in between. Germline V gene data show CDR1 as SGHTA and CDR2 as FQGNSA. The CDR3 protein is CASSLVVGNEQYF. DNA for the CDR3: TGTGCCAGCAGCTTAGTCGTAGGCAACGAGCAGTACTTC.

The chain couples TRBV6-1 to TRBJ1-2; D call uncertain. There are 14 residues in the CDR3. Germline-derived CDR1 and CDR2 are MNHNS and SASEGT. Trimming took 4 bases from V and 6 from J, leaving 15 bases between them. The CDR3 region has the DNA TGTGCCAGCAGTGGCATGACAACCGAGAATGGCTACACCTTC. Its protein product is CASSGMTTENGYTF.